This T cell receptor (beta chain) derives from a study of OX40 agonist ivuxolimab in advanced cancers. Study-wide findings and caveats: In the 0.1-3.0 mg/kg groups, partial responders showed among the lowest expansion.

As concerns this clone: Its antigen remains unidentified.

Clones were sequenced by immunoSEQ multiplex PCR, and TCRdb holds only the in-frame ones, with some missing. The sample records more than 70,000 clones, around 94% being singletons. Blood draws occurred at baseline, cycle 4 day 1, and cycle 7 day 1. Specimen: CD4+ or CD8+ T cells sorted from blood, collected in a trial of the OX40 agonist ivuxolimab. The TCR was taken from an adult with an advanced solid tumor such as melanoma, head and neck, liver or kidney cancer.

CDR3 in amino acids: CASTPSGGMNTEAFF. The CDR3, as DNA: TGTGCCAGCACCCCGTCGGGTGGGATGAACACTGAAGCTTTCTTT. The V gene is TRBV5-4, the J gene TRBJ1-1; D is unresolved. The ends were cut back, 6 bases at V and 0 bases at J, with 15 bases in the middle. The V gene's germline CDR1 is SGHNT and CDR2 YYREEE (reference sequence). The CDR3 length is 15 residues. The full variable domain, in which reference TRBV5-4 and TRBJ1-1 provide the parts outside the CDR3, is ETGVTQSPTHLIKTRGQQVTLRCSSQSGHNTVSWYQQALGQGPQFIFQYYREEENGRGNFPPRFSGLQFPNYSSELNVNALELDDSALYLCASTPSGGMNTEAFFGQGTRLTVV.